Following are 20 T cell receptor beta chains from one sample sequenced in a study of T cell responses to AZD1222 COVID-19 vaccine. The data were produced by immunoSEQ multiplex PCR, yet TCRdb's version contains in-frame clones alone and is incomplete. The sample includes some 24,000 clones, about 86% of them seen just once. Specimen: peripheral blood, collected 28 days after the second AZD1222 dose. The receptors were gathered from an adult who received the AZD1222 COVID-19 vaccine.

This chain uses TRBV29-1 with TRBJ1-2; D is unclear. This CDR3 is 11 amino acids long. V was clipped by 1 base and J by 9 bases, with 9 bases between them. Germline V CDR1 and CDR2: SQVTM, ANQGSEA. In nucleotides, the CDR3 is TGCAGCGTTGAAGTTCCCGGCCGCTACACCTTC. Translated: CSVEVPGRYTF.

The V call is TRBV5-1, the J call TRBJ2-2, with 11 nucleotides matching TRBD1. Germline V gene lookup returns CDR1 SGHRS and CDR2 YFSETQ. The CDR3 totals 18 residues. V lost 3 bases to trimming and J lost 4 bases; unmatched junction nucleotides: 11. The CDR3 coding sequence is TGCGCCAGCAGCTCAACAGGGACAGGGGGACGCAGCACCGGGGAGCTGTTTTTT. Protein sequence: CASSSTGTGGRSTGELFF. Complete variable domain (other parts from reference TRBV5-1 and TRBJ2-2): KAGVTQTPRYLIKTRGQQVTLSCSPISGHRSVSWYQQTPGQGLQFLFEYFSETQRNKGNFPGRFSGRQFSNSRSEMNVSTLELGDSALYLCASSSTGTGGRSTGELFFGEGSRLTVL.

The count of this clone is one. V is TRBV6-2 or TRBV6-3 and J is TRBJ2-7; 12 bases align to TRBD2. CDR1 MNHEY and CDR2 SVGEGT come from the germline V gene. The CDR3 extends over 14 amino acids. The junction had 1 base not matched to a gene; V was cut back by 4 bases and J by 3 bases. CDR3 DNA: TGTGCCAGCAGTTCGACTAGCGGGAGCTACGAGCAGTACTTC. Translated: CASSSTSGSYEQYF.

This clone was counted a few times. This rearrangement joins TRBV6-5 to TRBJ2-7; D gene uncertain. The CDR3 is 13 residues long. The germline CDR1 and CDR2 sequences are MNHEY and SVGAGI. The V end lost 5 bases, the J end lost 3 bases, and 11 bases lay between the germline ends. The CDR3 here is CASSRGRRYEQYF. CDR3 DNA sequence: TGTGCCAGCAGTCGCGGACGACGCTACGAGCAGTACTTC.

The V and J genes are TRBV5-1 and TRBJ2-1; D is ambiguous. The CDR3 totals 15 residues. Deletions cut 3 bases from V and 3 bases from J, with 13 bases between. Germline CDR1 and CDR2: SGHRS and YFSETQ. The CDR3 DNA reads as TGCGCCAGCAGCTCCGACCCTAGTAACTACAATGAGCAGTTCTTC. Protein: CASSSDPSNYNEQFF.

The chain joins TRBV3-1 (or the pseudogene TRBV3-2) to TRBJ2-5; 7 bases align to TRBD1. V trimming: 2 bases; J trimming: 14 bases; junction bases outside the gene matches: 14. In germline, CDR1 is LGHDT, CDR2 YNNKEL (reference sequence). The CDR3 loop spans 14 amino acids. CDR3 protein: CASSQPWTSGQPYF. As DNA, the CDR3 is TGTGCCAGCAGCCAACCATGGACGTCGGGACAGCCTTACTTC.

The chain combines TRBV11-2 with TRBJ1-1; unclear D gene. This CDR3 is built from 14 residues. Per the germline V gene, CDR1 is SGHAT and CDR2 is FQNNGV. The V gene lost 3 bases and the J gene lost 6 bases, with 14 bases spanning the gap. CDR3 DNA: TGTGCCAGCAGCTTCTTCCCGCTGATGGCTGAAGCTTTCTTT. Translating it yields CASSFFPLMAEAFF.

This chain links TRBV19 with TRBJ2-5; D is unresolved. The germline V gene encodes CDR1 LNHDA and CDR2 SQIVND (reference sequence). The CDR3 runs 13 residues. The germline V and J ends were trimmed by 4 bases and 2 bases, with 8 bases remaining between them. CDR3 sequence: CASSSAAQETQYF. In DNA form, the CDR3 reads TGTGCCAGTAGTAGCGCCGCTCAAGAGACCCAGTACTTC.

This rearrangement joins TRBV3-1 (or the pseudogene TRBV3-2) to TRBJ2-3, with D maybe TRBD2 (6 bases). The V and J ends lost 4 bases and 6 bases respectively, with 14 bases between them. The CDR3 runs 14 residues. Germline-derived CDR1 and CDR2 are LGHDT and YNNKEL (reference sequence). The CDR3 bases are TGTGCCAGCAGCCTTTCTGGCGGGGAGGATACGCAGTATTTT. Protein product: CASSLSGGEDTQYF.

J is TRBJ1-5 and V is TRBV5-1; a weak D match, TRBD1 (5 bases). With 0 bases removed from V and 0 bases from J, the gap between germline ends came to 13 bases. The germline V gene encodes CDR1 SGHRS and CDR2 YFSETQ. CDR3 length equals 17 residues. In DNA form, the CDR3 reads TGCGCCAGCAGCTTGGACGGGGACGTCAGTAGCAATCAGCCCCAGCATTTT. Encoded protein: CASSLDGDVSSNQPQHF.

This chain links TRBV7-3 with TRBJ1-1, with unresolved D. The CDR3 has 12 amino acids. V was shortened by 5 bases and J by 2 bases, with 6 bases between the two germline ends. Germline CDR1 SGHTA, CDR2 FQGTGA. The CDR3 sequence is CASSQDNTEAFF. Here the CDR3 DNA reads TGTGCCAGCAGCCAAGATAACACTGAAGCTTTCTTT.

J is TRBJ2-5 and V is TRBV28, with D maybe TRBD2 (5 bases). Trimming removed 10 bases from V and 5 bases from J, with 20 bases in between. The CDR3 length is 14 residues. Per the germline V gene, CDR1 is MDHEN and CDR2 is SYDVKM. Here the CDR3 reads CAIHPLTGSETQYF. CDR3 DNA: TGTGCCATCCATCCTTTAACGGGGTCGGAGACCCAGTACTTC.

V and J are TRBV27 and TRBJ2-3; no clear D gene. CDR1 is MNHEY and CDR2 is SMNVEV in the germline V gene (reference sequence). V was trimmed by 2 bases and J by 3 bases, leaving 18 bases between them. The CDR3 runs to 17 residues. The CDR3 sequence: CASSLRSRPAKTDTQYF. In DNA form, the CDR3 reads TGTGCCAGCAGTTTAAGGTCGCGGCCCGCAAAAACAGATACGCAGTATTTT.

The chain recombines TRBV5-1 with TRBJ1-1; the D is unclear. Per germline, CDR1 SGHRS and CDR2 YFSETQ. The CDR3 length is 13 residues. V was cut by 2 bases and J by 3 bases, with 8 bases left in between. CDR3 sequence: CASSLTTDTEAFF. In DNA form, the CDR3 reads TGCGCCAGCAGCTTAACAACCGACACTGAAGCTTTCTTT.

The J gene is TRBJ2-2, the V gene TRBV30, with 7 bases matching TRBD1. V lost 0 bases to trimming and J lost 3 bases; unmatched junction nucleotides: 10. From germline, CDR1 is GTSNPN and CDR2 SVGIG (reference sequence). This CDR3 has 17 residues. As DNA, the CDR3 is TGTGCCTGGAGTGTTAGATGGGCCAGGGGGTACACCGGGGAGCTGTTTTTT. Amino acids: CAWSVRWARGYTGELFF.

The CDR3 sequence: CASSRDRNSNQPQHF. DNA for the CDR3: TGTGCCAGCTCAAGGGACAGGAATAGCAATCAGCCCCAGCATTTT. The V gene is TRBV18, the J gene TRBJ1-5; 8 positions match TRBD1. CDR3 length: 15 amino acids. The V and J ends lost 5 bases and 0 bases, in that order; junction bases with no gene match: 3. Germline assignment: CDR1 KGHSH and CDR2 LQKENI.

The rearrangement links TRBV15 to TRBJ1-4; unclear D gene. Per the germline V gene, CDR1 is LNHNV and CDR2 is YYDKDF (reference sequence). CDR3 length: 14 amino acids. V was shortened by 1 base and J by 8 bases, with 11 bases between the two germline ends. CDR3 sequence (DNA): TGTGCCACCAGCAGAGCTGGGGTTTTGGAAAAACTGTTTTTT. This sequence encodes CATSRAGVLEKLFF.

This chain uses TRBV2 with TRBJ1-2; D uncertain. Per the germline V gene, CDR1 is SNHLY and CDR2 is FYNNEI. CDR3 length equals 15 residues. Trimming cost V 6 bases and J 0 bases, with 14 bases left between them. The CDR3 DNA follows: TGTGCCAGCAGCCTAGCGGCAGGCGCTAACTATGGCTACACCTTC. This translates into CASSLAAGANYGYTF.

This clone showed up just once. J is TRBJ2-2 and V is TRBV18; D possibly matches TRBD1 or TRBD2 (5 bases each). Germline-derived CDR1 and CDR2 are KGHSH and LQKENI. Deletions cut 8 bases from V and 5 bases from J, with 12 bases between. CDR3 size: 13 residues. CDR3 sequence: CASRGWDTGELFF. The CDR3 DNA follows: TGTGCCAGCCGGGGCTGGGATACCGGGGAGCTGTTTTTT.

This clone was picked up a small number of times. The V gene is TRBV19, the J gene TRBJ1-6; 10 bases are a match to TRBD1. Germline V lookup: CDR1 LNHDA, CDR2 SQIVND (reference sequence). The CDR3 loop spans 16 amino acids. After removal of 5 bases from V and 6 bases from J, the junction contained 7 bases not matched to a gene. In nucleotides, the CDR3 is TGTGCCAGTAGTCCGGGACAGGGGACCCTTAATTCACCCCTCCACTTT. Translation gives CASSPGQGTLNSPLHF.